The present TCR beta chain was sequenced within a study of blood T cell repertoires in COVID-19. Study at large: COVID-19 samples, acute and convalescent, were from the United States, Italy and Spain. In each case, the material was cDNA or gDNA derived from T cells, B-cell-depleted T cells, or PBMCs.

Per the original methods: Amplification of reference gene primers provided the estimated nucleated cell counts. Assay: immunoSEQ multiplex PCR; the TCRdb copy retains only in-frame clones and omits some. V, J and clone size were drawn from that table, and D and trimming were deduced from the DNA. The data hold 290,000 or so clones, with approximately 90% observed a single time. Per germline, CDR1 SGHNT and CDR2 YYREEE (reference sequence). The CDR3 sequence is 15 residues long. The ends lost 3 bases at V and 5 bases at J; junction bases unmatched: 2. This chain joins TRBV5-4 and TRBJ1-4; TRBD1 matches at 12 bases. Sequenced material: peripheral blood. The TCR comes from a woman aged 25-40 years with COVID-19, enrolled during active disease. The DNA for the CDR3 is TGTGCCAGCAGCTATGGGACAGGGGGCAATGAAAAACTGTTTTTT. Protein sequence: CASSYGTGGNEKLFF.